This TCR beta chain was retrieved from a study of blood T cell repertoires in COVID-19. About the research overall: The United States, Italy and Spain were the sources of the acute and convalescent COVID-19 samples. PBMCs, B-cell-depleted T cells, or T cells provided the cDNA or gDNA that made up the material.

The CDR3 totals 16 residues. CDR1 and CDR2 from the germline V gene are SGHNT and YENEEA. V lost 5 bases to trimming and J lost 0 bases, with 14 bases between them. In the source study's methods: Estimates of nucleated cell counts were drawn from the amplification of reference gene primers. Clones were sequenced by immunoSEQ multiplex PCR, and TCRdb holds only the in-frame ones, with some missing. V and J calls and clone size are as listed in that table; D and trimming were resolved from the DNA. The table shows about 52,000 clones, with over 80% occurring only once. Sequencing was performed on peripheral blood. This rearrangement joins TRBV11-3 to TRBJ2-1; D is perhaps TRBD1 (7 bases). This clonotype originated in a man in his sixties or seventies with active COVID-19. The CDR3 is CASSPGDSGSYNEQFF. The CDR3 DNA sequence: TGTGCCAGCAGCCCGGGGGACAGTGGCTCCTACAATGAGCAGTTCTTC.